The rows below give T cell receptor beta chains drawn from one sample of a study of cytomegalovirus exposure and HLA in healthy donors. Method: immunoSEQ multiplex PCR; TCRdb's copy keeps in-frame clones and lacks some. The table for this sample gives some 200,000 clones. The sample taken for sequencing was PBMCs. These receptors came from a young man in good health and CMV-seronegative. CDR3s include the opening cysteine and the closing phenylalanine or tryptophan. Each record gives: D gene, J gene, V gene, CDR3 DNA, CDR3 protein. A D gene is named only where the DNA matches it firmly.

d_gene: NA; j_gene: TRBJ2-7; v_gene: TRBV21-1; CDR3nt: TGTGCCAGCAGCATAAGCTTCCCGGGACTAGCGGGAGCCGTTTTTCGGAACGAGCAGTACTTC; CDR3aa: CASSISFPGLAGAVFRNEQYF
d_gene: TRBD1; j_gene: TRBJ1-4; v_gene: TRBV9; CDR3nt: TGTGCCAGCAGCGTCGGGGGACAGAGAGATGAAAAACTGTTTTTT; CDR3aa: CASSVGGQRDEKLFF
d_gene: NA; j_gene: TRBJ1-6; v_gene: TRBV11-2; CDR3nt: TGTGCCAGCAGCTTAGATCATAGGGGGTGGTATTCACCCCTCCACTTT; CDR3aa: CASSLDHRGWYSPLHF
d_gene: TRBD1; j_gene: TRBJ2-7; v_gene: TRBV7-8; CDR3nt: TGTGCCAGCAGCTTCCCGACCGGGACAGGGATCCACGAGCAGTACTTC; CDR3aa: CASSFPTGTGIHEQYF
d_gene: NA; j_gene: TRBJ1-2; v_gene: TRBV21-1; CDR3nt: TGTGCCATCCTGAGTCTGCCTACAGGGCAAGGCTACACCTTC; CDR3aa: CAILSLPTGQGYTF
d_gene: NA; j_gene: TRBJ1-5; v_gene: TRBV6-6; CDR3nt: TGTGCCAGCAGTTACGACATTAGCAATCAGCCCCAGCATTTT; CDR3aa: CASSYDISNQPQHF
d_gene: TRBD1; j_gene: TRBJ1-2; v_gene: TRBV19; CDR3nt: TGTGCCAGCGGGGACAGGGCCAACCAAGGCTACACCTTC; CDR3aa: CASGDRANQGYTF
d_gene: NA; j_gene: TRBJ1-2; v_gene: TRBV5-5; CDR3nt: TGTGCCAGCAGCTTGAGTCAGGGTATCGGTGGCTACACCTTC; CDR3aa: CASSLSQGIGGYTF
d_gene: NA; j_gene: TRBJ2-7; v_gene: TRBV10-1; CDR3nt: TGCGCCAGCAGTTCGGAACAGGCGGTCGAGCAGTACTTC; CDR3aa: CASSSEQAVEQYF
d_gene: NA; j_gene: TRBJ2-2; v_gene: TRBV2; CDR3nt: TGTGCCAGCAGTGATTCAGGGCACACCGGGGAGCTGTTTTTT; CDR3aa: CASSDSGHTGELFF
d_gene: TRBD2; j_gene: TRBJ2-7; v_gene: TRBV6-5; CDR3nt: TGTGCCAGCAGTATAGCGGGGTCATCCTACGAGCAGTACTTC; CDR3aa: CASSIAGSSYEQYF
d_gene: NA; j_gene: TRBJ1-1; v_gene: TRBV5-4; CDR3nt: TGTGCCAGCAGCTTTGGGCAGGGGACTGAAGCTTTCTTT; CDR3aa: CASSFGQGTEAFF
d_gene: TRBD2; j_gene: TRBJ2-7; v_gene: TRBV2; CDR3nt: TGTGCCAGCAGTGAATATTTGACTAGCGGAAACTCTCCCCCCTACGAGCAGTACTTC; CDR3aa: CASSEYLTSGNSPPYEQYF
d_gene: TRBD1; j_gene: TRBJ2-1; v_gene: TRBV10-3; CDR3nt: TGTGCCATCAGTGTGCAGGGGGACATGGACAATGAGCAGTTCTTC; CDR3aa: CAISVQGDMDNEQFF
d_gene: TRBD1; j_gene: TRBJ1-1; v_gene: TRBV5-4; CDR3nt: TGTGCCAGCAGCCATACAGGGGGATGGACTGAAGCTTTCTTT; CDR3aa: CASSHTGGWTEAFF
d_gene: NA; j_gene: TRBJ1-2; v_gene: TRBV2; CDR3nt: TGTGCCACCCAAGGGGACGCCACCGAGGGAGGCTATGGCTACACCTTC; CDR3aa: CATQGDATEGGYGYTF